Each of the 13 T cell receptor beta chains below was sequenced from the same sample in a study of T cell repertoires in cytomegalovirus infection. For these TCRs, the target antigens are not known. TCRdb passed the reads through MiXCR, listing each CDR3 protein once. The sample carries about 920,000 distinct CDR3 sequences, around 30% recorded once. The specimen comprised cultured CD8+ T cells from PBMCs, sampled from culture after CMV antigen stimulation. These receptors were taken from a human donor in good health (CMV status not recorded). Some clones in this sample may be carry-over from other donors' samples.

This sequence joins TRBV9 and TRBJ2-1; 8 positions match TRBD1. V was clipped by 0 bases and J by 4 bases; unmatched bases: 9. The CDR3 totals 17 residues. Germline V lookup: CDR1 SGDLS, CDR2 YYNGEE. CDR3 DNA sequence: TGTGCCAGCAGCGTAGCGCTGGCAGGGGGCAATTACAATGAGCAGTTCTTC. Translated: CASSVALAGGNYNEQFF.

The rearrangement joins TRBV27 to TRBJ1-1, with D perhaps TRBD1 (6 bases). This CDR3 region has 14 residues. Germline V gene sequence: CDR1 MNHEY, CDR2 SMNVEV (reference sequence). V dropped 3 bases and J dropped 3 bases, with 11 bases sitting between them. The DNA for the CDR3 is TGTGCCAGCAGTTTCGCAGGGGAGTACACTGAAGCTTTCTTT. Translation gives CASSFAGEYTEAFF.

Only a few counts were recorded for this clonotype. The chain carries TRBV19 and TRBJ2-4, with unresolved D. CDR1 LNHDA and CDR2 SQIVND come from the germline V gene (reference sequence). CDR3 size: 14 residues. Trimming removed 3 bases at V and 6 bases at J, with 12 bases between. The CDR3 is CASSMTHLGNIQYF. CDR3 coding DNA: TGTGCCAGTAGTATGACCCACCTGGGAAACATTCAGTACTTC.

This clonotype has only a few counts. The J gene is TRBJ1-2, the V gene TRBV12-3 or TRBV12-4; 9 positions agree with TRBD1. V was pared by 8 bases and J by 4 bases, with 2 bases of the junction left unmatched. This CDR3 region has 12 residues. CDR3 DNA: TGTGCCAGCCAGGGACAGGGCTATGGCTACACCTTC. It encodes CASQGQGYGYTF.

The chain has TRBV7-2 and TRBJ1-6, with D hard to call. Germline V lookup: CDR1 SGHTA, CDR2 FQGNSA. The V gene lost 1 base and the J gene lost 0 bases, with 16 bases spanning the gap. The CDR3 sequence is 19 residues long. DNA of the CDR3: TGTGCCAGCAGCTTAGACCGCCCCGCCAGGAGCTCCTATAATTCACCCCTCCACTTT. Translation gives CASSLDRPARSSYNSPLHF.

Points on this clonotype: A read error may account for a junction end that differs from germline. The gene calls are TRBV20-1 and TRBJ1-1, with a possible D match to TRBD1 (6 bases). The V gene's germline CDR1 is DFQATT and CDR2 SNEGSKA (reference sequence). The CDR3 spans 19 residues. The CDR3 spells CSVREQDRFLIGSPPGAFF. The CDR3 bases are TGCAGTGTTAGAGAGCAGGACAGATTTTTAATAGGGAGCCCCCCTGGAGCTTTCTTT.

Of note for this clonotype: A junction end diverges from the germline sequence, so it may reflect a read error. J is TRBJ2-1 and V is TRBV11-2; the D gene is possibly TRBD2 (6 bases). Germline V gene sequence: CDR1 SGHAT, CDR2 FQNNGV. The CDR3 length is 18 residues. CDR3 in DNA: TGTGTCAGCAGCTTACGATCGCCTTCCGGGGGACTCTACAATGAGCAGTTCTTC. Its protein product is CVSSLRSPSGGLYNEQFF.

This clonotype was seen more than once but under ten times. This chain joins TRBV7-9 and TRBJ2-2; D is uncertain. The CDR3 is 15 residues long. Per germline, CDR1 SEHNR and CDR2 FQNEAQ (reference sequence). Trimming removed 4 bases from V and 4 bases from J, with 13 bases in between. The CDR3 DNA reads TGTGCCAGCAGCTCGAGACATGAGAGCACCGGGGAGCTGTTTTTT. This gives the protein CASSSRHESTGELFF.

This clonotype has only a few counts. V is TRBV7-9 and J is TRBJ2-7; D unresolved. The V and J ends lost 6 bases and 4 bases respectively, with 10 bases between them. The CDR3 contains 12 residues. The germline gives CDR1 SEHNR, CDR2 FQNEAQ (reference sequence). The CDR3 sequence: CASRKAQYEQYV. In DNA form, the CDR3 reads TGTGCCAGCAGAAAGGCGCAGTACGAGCAGTACGTC.

DNA for the CDR3: TGTGCCAGCACCCCGAGGGTTACTAACTATGGCTACACCTTC. Translating gives CASTPRVTNYGYTF. This rearrangement joins TRBV6-1 to TRBJ1-2; the D is unclear. V dropped 7 bases and J dropped 0 bases, with 12 bases sitting between them. The CDR3 runs 14 residues. In germline, CDR1 is MNHNS, CDR2 SASEGT.

This clonotype was picked up many times. This CDR3 reads CASSLVAGRHTEAFF. CDR3 coding DNA: TGTGCCAGCAGCTTAGTGGCAGGTAGGCACACTGAAGCTTTCTTT. The J gene is TRBJ1-1, the V gene TRBV7-2; D call uncertain. Germline V lookup: CDR1 SGHTA, CDR2 FQGNSA. CDR3 size: 15 residues. Trimming shortened V by 1 base and J by 3 bases, and 12 bases separated the two germline ends. Supplemented by reference TRBV7-2 and TRBJ1-1, the full variable domain reads GAGVSQSPSNKVTEKGKDVELRCDPISGHTALYWYRQSLGQGLEFLIYFQGNSAPDKSGLPSDRFSAERTGGSVSTLTIQRTQQEDSAVYLCASSLVAGRHTEAFFGQGTRLTVV.

This clonotype came up a few times. The DNA for the CDR3 is TGTGCCAGCAGTTACTCTAGGTTCGCCGGGGAGCTGTTTTTT. This gives the protein CASSYSRFAGELFF. The chain combines TRBV6-5 with TRBJ2-2, with D hard to call. Germline CDR1 MNHEY, CDR2 SVGAGI. V lost 0 bases, J lost 6 bases, and 8 bases lay in between. This CDR3 comprises 14 residues.

V gene TRBV2 combines with J gene TRBJ2-3, with 8 bases aligning to TRBD2. Unmatched junction bases numbered 11, after V lost 7 bases and J lost 2 bases. Germline values: CDR1 SNHLY, CDR2 FYNNEI. The CDR3 consists of 16 residues. This CDR3 is CASNPRGTRYTDTQYF. The CDR3 region has the DNA TGTGCCAGCAACCCAAGGGGGACTAGATACACAGATACGCAGTATTTT.